This entry concerns a single T cell receptor beta chain. This clone's antigen is unknown. Base quality data are lacking; no much larger clone is found one base away. Looking up the germline V gene yields CDR1 LGHNA and CDR2 YNFKEQ. The CDR3 starts with the cysteine, ends with the phenylalanine, and has 14 residues. This entry keeps only the CDR3 DNA: 42 bases, framed from base 1. A distance of 8 bases separates the germline ends of V and J, which lose 0 bases and 2 bases respectively. Naive CD8 T cells were FACS-sorted as CD8+CD4-CCR7+CD45RA+ on a BD FACSAria II into RLT Plus buffer. To compare sensitivity, a portion of naive CD8 T cell RNA was divided equally between MIDCIRS and a Smart-seq2-style 5'RACE protocol. CD8 T cells were enriched with RosetteSep CD8+ T Cell Enrichment Cocktail and Ficoll-Paque, followed by ACK red cell lysis. To prepare the library, PCR was applied. Sequencing instrument: Illumina MiSeq. Purification of total RNA was performed with the Qiagen AllPrep DNA/RNA kit. Before analysis, reads from multiple sequencing runs of one library were combined. As for the original processing: Reads were retained only if their TCR constant sequence matched exactly, and those retained reads were trimmed to 150 nt and grouped according to their 12-nt molecular barcodes. Reads in each barcode group were sub-clustered using a 15% Levenshtein threshold, and a quality-weighted consensus sequence was built for each RNA molecule. Non-functional sequences were excluded, and lower-count sequences lying one edit away from another sequence were also excluded. On the basis of fitting two negative binomial distributions, barcode sub-clusters with fewer than 20% of the maximum read count were discarded. TCRdb itself trimmed the public reads at Q25 with fastp, ran MiXCR and retained productive beta chains. CDR3 protein duplicates are merged, each entry listing the most common genes and DNA. In this record, the V and J calls reflect TCRdb's handling and not the investigators' own analysis. In this sample the table shows about 40,000 distinct CDR3 sequences, around 20% of which occur a single time. The ten top clones hold about 7% of the sample.

This record belongs to a study of molecular identifiers for immune sequencing clone quantification (dated by TCRdb to 2016 to 2019). Turning to the overall study: For a replicate experiment, RNA from around 20,000 or 99,000 naive CD8 T cells was divided into five aliquots, of which four were sequenced. CD8 T cells were used in a methods study to benchmark molecular-identifier clustering-based TCR repertoire sequencing (MIDCIRS) and TCR RNA copy counting. On the study overall, not on this receptor specifically: Even against a background of roughly 1 million naive CD8 T cells, spiked-in Jurkat TCR RNA amounting to a single cell's worth was reported to be detectable. Identical TCR molecules sharing a barcode could cause highly expanded clone sizes to be underestimated. When barcode sub-clustering was not used, chimeric consensus sequences inflated TCR diversity, with chimeras reaching as high as 47%. Modeling indicated around 3.2 TCR RNA copies recovered per cell, compared with around 10 by digital PCR, which implies a capture efficiency of approximately 29%. In CMV-specific effector cells, clones with more than 20 RNA copies accounted for over 98% of molecules, whereas in naive cells such clones accounted for under 1%.

Source material: naive CD8+ T cells from blood, with Jurkat cell RNA spiked in. Read against the paper, the sample's cell subset or site label means: FACS-sorted CD8+CD4-CCR7+CD45RA+ naive T cells. This sequence was found in a human donor in good health. Some libraries in this study had Jurkat cell RNA spiked in. The chain employs TRBV4-2 and TRBJ2-7; a confident D gene designation cannot be given. Here is the DNA: TGTGCCAGCAGCCAAGATTTTGACGCCTACGAGCAGTACTTC. Its translation reads: CASSQDFDAYEQYF.